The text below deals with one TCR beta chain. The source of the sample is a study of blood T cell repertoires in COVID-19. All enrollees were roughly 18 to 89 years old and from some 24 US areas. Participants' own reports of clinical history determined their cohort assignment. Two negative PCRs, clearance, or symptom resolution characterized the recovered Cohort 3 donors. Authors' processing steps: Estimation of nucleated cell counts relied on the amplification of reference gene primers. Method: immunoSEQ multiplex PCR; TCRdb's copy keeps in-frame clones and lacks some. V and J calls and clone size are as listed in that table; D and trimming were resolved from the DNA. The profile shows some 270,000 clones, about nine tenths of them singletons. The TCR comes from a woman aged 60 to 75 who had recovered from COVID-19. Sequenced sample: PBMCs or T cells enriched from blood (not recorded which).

For the CDR3, the DNA is TGTGCCAGCAGCTTCTCAGGGGCTGGAAACACCATATATTTT. Its translation is CASSFSGAGNTIYF. The chain uses TRBV11-3 and TRBJ1-3; D might be TRBD1 (6 bases). CDR1 SGHNT and CDR2 YENEEA come from the germline V gene. The CDR3 runs 14 residues. V shed 3 bases and J shed 2 bases, with 8 bases lying between them.